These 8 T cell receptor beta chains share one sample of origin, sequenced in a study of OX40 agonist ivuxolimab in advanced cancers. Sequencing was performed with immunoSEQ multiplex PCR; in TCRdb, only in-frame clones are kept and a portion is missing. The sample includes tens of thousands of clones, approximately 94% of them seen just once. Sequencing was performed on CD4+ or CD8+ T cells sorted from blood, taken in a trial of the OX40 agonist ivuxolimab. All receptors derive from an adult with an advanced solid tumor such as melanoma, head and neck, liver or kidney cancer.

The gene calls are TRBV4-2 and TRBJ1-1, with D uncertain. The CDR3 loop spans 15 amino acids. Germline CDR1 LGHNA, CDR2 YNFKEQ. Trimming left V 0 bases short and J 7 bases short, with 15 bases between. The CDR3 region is CASSQDRAGGNEAFF. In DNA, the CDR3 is TGTGCCAGCAGCCAAGATCGGGCAGGAGGCAATGAAGCTTTCTTT.

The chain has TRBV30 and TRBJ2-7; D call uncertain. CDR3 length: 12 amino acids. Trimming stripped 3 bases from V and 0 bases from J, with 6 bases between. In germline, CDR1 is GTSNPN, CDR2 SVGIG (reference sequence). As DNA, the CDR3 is TGTGCCTGGAGGTGGAGCTCCTACGAGCAGTACTTC. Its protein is CAWRWSSYEQYF.

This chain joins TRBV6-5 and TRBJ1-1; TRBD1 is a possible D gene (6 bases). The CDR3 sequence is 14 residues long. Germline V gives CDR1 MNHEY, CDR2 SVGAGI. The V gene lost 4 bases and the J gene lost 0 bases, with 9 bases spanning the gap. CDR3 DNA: TGTGCCAGCAGTTCAGGGGCGTTGAACACTGAAGCTTTCTTT. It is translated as CASSSGALNTEAFF.

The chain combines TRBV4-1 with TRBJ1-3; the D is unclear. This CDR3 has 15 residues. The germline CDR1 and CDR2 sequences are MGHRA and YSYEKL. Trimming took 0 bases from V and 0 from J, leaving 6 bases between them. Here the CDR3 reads CASSQDRSSGNTIYF. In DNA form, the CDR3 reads TGCGCCAGCAGCCAAGATCGTTCCTCTGGAAACACCATATATTTT.

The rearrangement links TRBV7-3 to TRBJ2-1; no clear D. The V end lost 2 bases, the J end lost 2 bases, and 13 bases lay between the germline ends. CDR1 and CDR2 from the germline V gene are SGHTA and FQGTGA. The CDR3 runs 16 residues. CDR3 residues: CASSLYLDPPYNEQFF. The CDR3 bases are TGTGCCAGCAGCTTATATCTGGACCCGCCCTACAATGAGCAGTTCTTC. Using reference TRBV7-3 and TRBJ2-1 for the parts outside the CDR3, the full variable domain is GAGVSQTPSNKVTEKGKYVELRCDPISGHTALYWYRQSLGQGPEFLIYFQGTGAADDSGLPNDRFFAVRPEGSVSTLKIQRTERGDSAVYLCASSLYLDPPYNEQFFGPGTRLTVL.

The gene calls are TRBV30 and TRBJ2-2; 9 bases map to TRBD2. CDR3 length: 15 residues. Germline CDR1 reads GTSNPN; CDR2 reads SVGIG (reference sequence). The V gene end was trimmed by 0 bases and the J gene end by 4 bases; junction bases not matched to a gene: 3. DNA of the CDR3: TGTGCCTGGAGTGTAAAACTAGCGGGCACCGGGGAGCTGTTTTTT. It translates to CAWSVKLAGTGELFF.

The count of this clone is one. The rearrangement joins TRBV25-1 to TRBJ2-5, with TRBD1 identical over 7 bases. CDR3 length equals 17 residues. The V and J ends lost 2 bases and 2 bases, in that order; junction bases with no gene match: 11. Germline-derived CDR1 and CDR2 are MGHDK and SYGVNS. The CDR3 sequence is CASSEKATGTVQETQYF. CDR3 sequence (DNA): TGTGCCAGCAGTGAAAAAGCAACCGGGACAGTACAAGAGACCCAGTACTTC.

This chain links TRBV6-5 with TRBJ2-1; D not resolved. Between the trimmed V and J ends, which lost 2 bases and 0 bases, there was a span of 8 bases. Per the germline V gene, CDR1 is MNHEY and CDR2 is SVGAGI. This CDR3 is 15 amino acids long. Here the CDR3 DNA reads TGTGCCAGCAGTTACAGTGGCTACTCCTACAATGAGCAGTTCTTC. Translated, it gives CASSYSGYSYNEQFF.